Sequencing of this TCR beta chain was carried out in a study of cytomegalovirus exposure and HLA in healthy donors. In the PCR, 60 Vbeta and 13 Jbeta primers were used. Some clones are missing from TCRdb's copy, which holds only in-frame ones; the method was immunoSEQ multiplex PCR. This listing includes 150,000 to 200,000 clones. As concerns this clone: Antigen specificity is unknown.

This CDR3 contains 15 residues. In germline, CDR1 is SGHNT, CDR2 YENEEA. V shed 4 bases, J shed 0 bases, and the junction held 5 bases outside the gene matches. The study, taken as a whole, reports: Sequencing probably produced one cluster of sequence variants that were highly shared. Earlier analysis found most TCR beta V segments productive about 87% or about 30% of the time.

Nominally healthy donors were sampled, though unrecorded immune exposures were likely. Material: PBMCs. The genes are TRBV11-3 and TRBJ2-7; 8 bases map to TRBD1. The receptor was derived from an older woman in good health and CMV-seronegative. The CDR3 region is CASSSGQANSYEQYF. CDR3 coding DNA: TGTGCCAGCAGCTCGGGACAGGCGAACTCCTACGAGCAGTACTTC.